The 22 T cell receptor beta chains reported below all come from one sample, sequenced in a study of shared clonotypes between healthy human individuals (dated by TCRdb to about 2020). Libraries were made using the immunoSEQ multiplex PCR assay. As stored in TCRdb, this immuneACCESS dataset retains in-frame rearrangements with V and J assigned. A fraction of the clones does not appear; measured against another copy, unresolved V genes explain less than half of the discrepancy, and the remainder lacks a known reason. The sample yields about 1,900,000 clones; just under 95% were counted once. The ten most abundant clones make up less than 1.5% of the sample. For the CD8 naive samples, CD45RO-negative cells were positively selected for CCR7, yielding a CD45RA+CCR7+ population from which TemRA cells were excluded. What was sequenced was naive CD8+ T cells sorted from blood. The intended sense of this specimen's cell subset or site label: CD45RA+CCR7+. The receptors shown here come from a man aged 18 to 35 in good health.

The rearrangement uses TRBV25-1 and TRBJ2-5; perhaps TRBD2 as D (7 bases). The tail of the sequence fits TRBJ2-7 better, so the J call may be wrong. The germline CDR1 and CDR2 sequences are MGHDK and SYGVNS. The CDR3 has 14 residues. CDR3 amino acids: CASSERGGSYEQYF. CDR3 nucleotide sequence: TGTGCCAGCAGTGAAAGGGGGGGCTCCTACGAGCAGTACTTC.

The chain couples TRBV11-2 to TRBJ2-3; 10 positions match TRBD1. The CDR3 spans 20 residues. Germline CDR1 is SGHAT and CDR2 is FQNNGV. The V and J ends lost 0 bases and 3 bases, in that order; junction bases with no gene match: 15. The CDR3 sequence: CASSLDRLGPGQGFTDTQYF. The CDR3 coding sequence is TGTGCCAGCAGCTTAGATCGACTGGGCCCGGGACAGGGGTTTACAGATACGCAGTATTTT.

A single count supports this clone. The genes are TRBV29-1 and TRBJ2-7; weak D call: TRBD1 (5 bases). The V and J ends lost 4 bases and 2 bases respectively, with 9 bases between them. Per germline, CDR1 SQVTM and CDR2 ANQGSEA. The CDR3 has 12 amino acids. CDR3 loop: CSVGAGPYEQYF. CDR3 nucleotide sequence: TGCAGCGTTGGGGCAGGGCCCTACGAGCAGTACTTC.

This clone has just one count. The CDR3 DNA reads as TGTGCCAGCAGCTTAGCCCTGGGAACTGAAGCTTTCTTT. It yields the protein CASSLALGTEAFF. The gene calls are TRBV7-6 and TRBJ1-1; D gene unclear. Deletions cut 0 bases from V and 5 bases from J, with 7 bases between. Germline lookup yields CDR1 SGHVS and CDR2 FNYEAQ. The CDR3 loop spans 13 amino acids.

J is TRBJ2-7 and V is TRBV5-8; D uncertain. Per the germline V gene, CDR1 is SGHTS and CDR2 is YDEGEE. This CDR3 has 12 amino acids. V was cut by 4 bases and J by 5 bases, with 10 bases left in between. CDR3: CASSQRAHEQYF. CDR3 DNA sequence: TGTGCCAGCAGCCAACGAGCGCACGAGCAGTACTTC.

The J gene is TRBJ1-6, the V gene TRBV5-6, with D possibly matching TRBD1 (6 bases). V lost 4 bases and J lost 7, with 12 bases in between. This CDR3 spans 14 amino acids. Germline assignment: CDR1 SGHDT and CDR2 YYEEEE. The chain's CDR3 is CASSPDSKNSPLHF. The DNA of the CDR3 is TGTGCCAGCAGCCCGGACAGCAAAAATTCACCCCTCCACTTT.

There are a few counts of this clone. The V call is TRBV5-1, the J call TRBJ2-2, with 9 bases that match TRBD1. The CDR3 runs to 14 residues. Germline V CDR1 and CDR2: SGHRS, YFSETQ. The V gene end was trimmed by 2 bases and the J gene end by 7 bases; junction bases not matched to a gene: 3. CDR3 amino acids: CASSLGQGHGELFF. CDR3 in DNA: TGCGCCAGCAGCTTAGGACAGGGGCACGGGGAGCTGTTTTTT.

This chain uses TRBV27 with TRBJ1-5; 11 bases align to TRBD1. Germline CDR1 and CDR2: MNHEY and SMNVEV (reference sequence). This CDR3 has 14 amino acids. V shed 5 bases and J 7 bases; nucleotides not matched to a gene: 4. The CDR3 reads CASSEGQGVQPQHF. The CDR3 DNA reads as TGTGCCAGCAGTGAGGGACAGGGGGTCCAGCCCCAGCATTTT.

This chain uses TRBV12-5 with TRBJ2-1; D is uncertain. Germline V gene data show CDR1 as LGHNT and CDR2 as FRNRAP. Trimming shortened V by 1 base and J by 4 bases, and 5 bases separated the two germline ends. CDR3 length: 13 residues. CDR3 bases: TGTGCTAGTGGTTTGGGTTATTACAATGAGCAGTTCTTC. Translation gives CASGLGYYNEQFF.

The chain joins TRBV5-1 to TRBJ2-7, with TRBD1 matching over 8 bases. The V gene end was trimmed by 3 bases and the J gene end by 0 bases; junction bases not matched to a gene: 2. This CDR3 has 14 amino acids. Germline V lookup: CDR1 SGHRS, CDR2 YFSETQ. In nucleotides, the CDR3 is TGCGCCAGCAGCTCACAGGGGGTCTCCTACGAGCAGTACTTC. Protein product: CASSSQGVSYEQYF.

This clone was found once. J is TRBJ2-2 and V is TRBV7-9, with 7 bases fitting TRBD2. J gave up 3 bases and V 0 bases, and 7 bases lay outside the gene matches. Germline V gene sequence: CDR1 SEHNR, CDR2 FQNEAQ (reference sequence). This CDR3 is built from 17 residues. CDR3 bases: TGTGCCAGCAGCTTAGCCGTACCGGCGGGGGACACCGGGGAGCTGTTTTTT. Protein: CASSLAVPAGDTGELFF. Filled out from reference TRBV7-9 and TRBJ2-2, the complete variable domain reads DTGVSQNPRHKITKRGQNVTFRCDPISEHNRLYWYRQTLGQGPEFLTYFQNEAQLEKSRLLSDRFSAERPKGSFSTLEIQRTEQGDSAMYLCASSLAVPAGDTGELFFGEGSRLTVL.

The V and J genes are TRBV10-3 and TRBJ1-3; no reliable D call. The CDR3 runs 15 residues. CDR1 is ENHRY and CDR2 is SYGVKD in the germline V gene. Trimming pared 0 bases from V and 0 bases from J, leaving 6 bases between. CDR3: CAISESVNSGNTIYF. In nucleotides, the CDR3 is TGTGCCATCAGTGAGTCAGTAAACTCTGGAAACACCATATATTTT.

The J gene is TRBJ2-1, the V gene TRBV27; D gene ambiguous. Germline loops: CDR1 MNHEY, CDR2 SMNVEV (reference sequence). The CDR3 runs 14 residues. Trimming stripped 10 bases from V and 6 bases from J, with 19 bases between. In DNA, the CDR3 is TGTGCCACAACCCACCCCGCCCGGATCAATGAGCAGTTCTTC. It translates to CATTHPARINEQFF.

J is TRBJ1-1 and V is TRBV6-5, with 8 bases fitting TRBD1. The V gene's germline CDR1 is MNHEY and CDR2 SVGAGI. V shed 0 bases and J 0 bases; nucleotides not matched to a gene: 3. CDR3 length: 16 residues. The CDR3 spells CASSYSGRGLNTEAFF. In DNA, the CDR3 is TGTGCCAGCAGTTACTCCGGCAGGGGGCTGAACACTGAAGCTTTCTTT.

The chain has TRBV6-1 and TRBJ2-1; D possibly corresponds to TRBD2 (5 bases). Germline values: CDR1 MNHNS, CDR2 SASEGT. The V and J ends lost 5 bases and 8 bases respectively, with 13 bases between them. CDR3 size: 13 residues. The CDR3 protein is CASSPGGRYEQFF. As DNA, the CDR3 is TGTGCCAGCAGTCCCGGCGGGCGGTATGAGCAGTTCTTC.

For this clone: Other nucleotide sequences in the sample specify the same CDR3. The chain links TRBV7-9 to TRBJ1-2; the match to TRBD1 covers 7 bases. Germline V gene lookup returns CDR1 SEHNR and CDR2 FQNEAQ (reference sequence). With V trimmed by 4 bases and J by 1 base, 3 bases remained unmatched. CDR3 length: 14 residues. CDR3 sequence: CASSSGQFNYGYTF. DNA of the CDR3: TGTGCCAGCAGCTCGGGACAGTTTAACTATGGCTACACCTTC.

The chain carries TRBV25-1 and TRBJ1-2; no definite D call. Germline CDR1 is MGHDK and CDR2 is SYGVNS. This CDR3 has 9 residues. Trimming removed 8 bases from V and 8 bases from J, with 6 bases in between. CDR3 in DNA: TGTGCCAGCCCAGAGGGCTACACCTTC. Translating it yields CASPEGYTF.

The chain couples TRBV28 to TRBJ2-5, with unresolved D. The V end lost 3 bases, the J end lost 0 bases, and 5 bases lay between the germline ends. CDR3 length: 13 amino acids. Germline-derived CDR1 and CDR2 are MDHEN and SYDVKM. The CDR3 DNA follows: TGTGCCAGCAGTTTGCGGAACCAAGAGACCCAGTACTTC. This encodes CASSLRNQETQYF.

The genes are TRBV19 and TRBJ2-7; possibly TRBD1 for D (6 bases). CDR1 is LNHDA and CDR2 is SQIVND in the germline V gene (reference sequence). Trimming left V 9 bases short and J 3 bases short, with 12 bases between. The CDR3 loop spans 12 amino acids. CDR3 loop: CASGQLGYEQYF. In DNA, the CDR3 is TGTGCCAGCGGACAGTTGGGCTACGAGCAGTACTTC.

The CDR3 protein is CATSPPQGTEAFF. CDR3 DNA sequence: TGTGCCACCTCGCCCCCCCAGGGCACTGAAGCTTTCTTT. The chain links TRBV10-3 to TRBJ1-1; perhaps TRBD1 as D (5 bases). Germline V CDR1 and CDR2: ENHRY, SYGVKD. The CDR3 loop spans 13 amino acids. Deletions cut 10 bases from V and 4 bases from J, with 16 bases between.

The V call is TRBV5-8, the J call TRBJ2-2, with TRBD2 matching over 7 bases. This CDR3 has 16 residues. CDR1 is SGHTS and CDR2 is YDEGEE in the germline V gene. Unmatched junction bases numbered 8, after V lost 1 base and J lost 5 bases. CDR3 in DNA: TGTGCCAGCAGCTTGACGGGAGGTACTCGGACCGGGGAGCTGTTTTTT. Residues: CASSLTGGTRTGELFF.

The chain recombines TRBV28 with TRBJ2-4; D unclear. CDR1 and CDR2 from the germline V gene are MDHEN and SYDVKM. V lost 3 bases, J lost 8 bases, and 5 bases lay in between. The CDR3 runs to 11 residues. As DNA, the CDR3 is TGTGCCAGCAGTTTCAACTACATTCAGTACTTC. Its protein product is CASSFNYIQYF.